The entry that follows covers one T cell receptor beta chain sequence. Its specificity is unknown. The PCR had 60 Vbeta and 13 Jbeta primers. Data came from immunoSEQ multiplex PCR; TCRdb stores just in-frame clones and leaves some out. The table records 150,000 to 200,000 clones, around 79% of them present only once. The data were obtained in a study of cytomegalovirus exposure and HLA in healthy donors. Study context: Prior work identified around 110 million unique TCR beta sequences in some 200 million T cells.

Overall study findings and caveats: A later analysis found TCR association rates differed by HLA locus, highest for DRB1 and lowest for HLA-C. A missense variant in DCLRE1C was later tied to TCR beta V- and J-gene trimming.

The source material was PBMCs. The source of this sequence is a woman in her forties or fifties in good health and CMV-seronegative.

The CDR3 here is CASSISRTAPQETQYF. In DNA form, the CDR3 reads TGTGCCAGTAGTATTTCTCGGACAGCACCACAAGAGACCCAGTACTTC. The rearrangement joins TRBV19 to TRBJ2-5; D possibly corresponds to TRBD1 (6 bases). CDR1 is LNHDA and CDR2 is SQIVND in the germline V gene (reference sequence). Trimming stripped 3 bases from V and 2 bases from J, with 16 bases between. The CDR3 spans 16 residues.